This T cell receptor (beta chain) came from a study of blood T cell repertoires in COVID-19 (dated by TCRdb to 2020 to 2021). For the study in its entirety: Samples from collaborators originated in the United States, Italy and Spain and spanned both the acute and convalescent phases of COVID-19. The material from the prospective study consisted of cDNA or gDNA derived from T cells, B-cell-depleted T cells, or PBMCs. Where available, HLA class I and class II types were taken from metadata supplied by the sample provider and were not determined by assay-based typing. The dataset comprised deeply sampled blood TCRbeta repertoires from subjects exposed to, actively infected with, or recovered from COVID-19. The repertoires were released in a freely available public database meant as a resource for research on the immune response to SARS-CoV-2. The samples were drawn from the first 160 participants of the ongoing ImmuneRACE study and from some 1,300 subjects provided by 6 global collaborators. Sample metadata almost always included a de-identified subject ID, COVID-19 status, age in years and sex.

TCRbeta CDR3 regions were amplified from genomic DNA using the immunoSEQ Assay, a bias-controlled multiplex PCR. The paper's data handling went like this. Nucleated cell counts per sample were estimated from amplification of reference gene primers within the assay. Sequence reads were collapsed and filtered to measure the absolute abundance of every unique TCRbeta CDR3 rearrangement. For each sample, productive Simpson clonality was calculated as the square root of Simpson's diversity index across productive rearrangements. Imported from immuneACCESS, the table was reduced by TCRdb to in-frame sequences with V and J called. These copies leave out some clones; in studies compared against another copy, an unresolved V gene accounts for under half, and the cause of the remainder is not known. The V and J calls and clone size were taken over from that table, and D and trimming were inferred from the DNA. The sample table holds 490,000 or so clones, of which approximately 91% were seen once. The top ten constitute approximately 8.3% of the sample.

In the prospective study, participants were 18 to 89 years old, resided in about two dozen geographic areas of the United States, and were enrolled through a virtual design. To assign participants to cohorts, the prospective study relied on clinical history that participants themselves reported in a screening survey and a study questionnaire. Recovered participants in ImmuneRACE Cohort 3 were defined as having two consecutive negative NP/OP PCR tests, clearance from a healthcare professional, or resolution of symptoms. Mobile phlebotomists in the prospective study collected whole blood, serum and a nasopharyngeal or oropharyngeal swab from every participant. Participants in the prospective study had the option to provide additional blood draws and questionnaires over a roughly two-month period. Prospective study blood samples were shipped either frozen or at room temperature before DNA extraction.

From the germline V gene, CDR1 is KGHDR and CDR2 is SFDVKD. Measured from the cysteine to the phenylalanine, the CDR3 is 13 residues long. The CDR3 DNA has 39 bases and is translated from base 1. V drops 12 bases and J drops 5 bases, leaving 16 bases in between. Turning to this clone: Its antigen remains unidentified. No much larger clone is present one base from it, and per-base qualities are unavailable.

Beyond this particular receptor, the publication reports: Clinical and demographic metadata were provided uncurated, with the amount varying by source and participant.

The V and J segments used are TRBV24-1 and TRBJ1-5, with the D gene call left open. Sequencing input: PBMCs or T cells enriched from blood (not recorded which). This sequence originates from a woman in her sixties or seventies who had recovered from COVID-19. The CDR3 protein: CAPARATYQPQHF. The DNA sequence reads TGTGCCCCTGCGAGGGCTACGTATCAGCCCCAGCATTTT.